Below, 17 T cell receptor beta chains from the same sample are listed, as sequenced in a study of blood T cells in healthy people across ages. Next came a second PCR, run for about 6 to 12 cycles, which used a sample-barcoded 5' primer along with a J-beta primer mix. A single record per CDR3 protein comes from TCRdb applying MiXCR to the 5' RACE reads. The sample includes 550,000 to 750,000 distinct CDR3 sequences, around a fifth of them seen just once. The sequenced sample consisted of blood. Every receptor here comes from a man aged 65 to 79 in good health.

The V call is TRBV4-3, the J call TRBJ1-6; no definite D call. CDR3 length: 16 amino acids. Trimming took off 0 bases at V and 7 bases at J, with 13 bases between the two ends. From germline, CDR1 is LGHNA and CDR2 YSLEER. The chain's CDR3 is CASSQDPNLGNSPLHF. The CDR3 DNA sequence: TGCGCCAGCAGCCAAGACCCTAACTTGGGGAATTCACCCCTCCACTTT.

As regards this clonotype: At one end the junction does not follow the germline gene, possibly because of a read error. The rearrangement links TRBV4-1 to TRBJ2-4; D may be TRBD2 (6 bases). The CDR3 contains 17 residues. Germline CDR1 MGHRA, CDR2 YSYEKL. The CDR3 bases are TGCGCCAGCAGCCAAGGGGGAATCGGAGGGTCCAAAAACATTCTGTACTTC. Its translation is CASSQGGIGGSKNILYF.

The chain combines TRBV28 with TRBJ2-5; possibly TRBD1 for D (6 bases). V lost 5 bases and J 4 bases, leaving 17 bases between the germline ends. The germline CDR1 and CDR2 sequences are MDHEN and SYDVKM. This CDR3 is 15 amino acids long. The CDR3, as DNA: TGTGCCAGCAGTCCTCGACAGGCGAAGGTAGAGACCCAGTACTTC. It codes for CASSPRQAKVETQYF.

This clonotype was observed a few times. The CDR3 spells CASSRTSGGLYEQYF. The CDR3 DNA follows: TGTGCCAGCAGCCGGACTAGCGGGGGACTCTACGAGCAGTACTTC. The gene calls are TRBV5-5 and TRBJ2-7, with 13 positions matching TRBD2. Germline CDR1 is SGHKS and CDR2 is YYEKEE (reference sequence). The CDR3 totals 15 residues. The V segment lost 4 bases and the J segment 3 bases; nucleotides outside the gene matches: 4.

In DNA form, the CDR3 reads TGTGCCACGGCAGGATCCTCCTACGAGCAGTACTTC. Amino acid sequence: CATAGSSYEQYF. This sequence joins TRBV2 and TRBJ2-5; D is ambiguous. Near its end, the DNA agrees better with TRBJ2-7, so the J call may be wrong. The CDR3 runs 12 residues. Germline-derived CDR1 and CDR2 are SNHLY and FYNNEI.

This sequence joins TRBV11-2 and TRBJ2-3; weak D call: TRBD2 (7 bases). The CDR3 covers 15 residues. V lost 4 bases and J 0 bases, leaving 11 bases between the germline ends. Germline values: CDR1 SGHAT, CDR2 FQNNGV. The CDR3 loop reads CASSSRGGSTDTQYF. The CDR3 DNA reads TGTGCCAGCAGCTCAAGGGGGGGAAGCACAGATACGCAGTATTTT.

The V and J genes are TRBV20-1 and TRBJ2-1; 7 bases fit TRBD1. The CDR3 sequence is 15 residues long. The germline V gene encodes CDR1 DFQATT and CDR2 SNEGSKA (reference sequence). J gave up 6 bases and V 3 bases, and 11 bases lay outside the gene matches. The CDR3 sequence: CSARIEGAEGNEQFF. The CDR3 bases are TGCAGTGCTAGGATTGAGGGGGCCGAGGGCAATGAGCAGTTCTTC.

The chain links TRBV9 to TRBJ1-1; D not resolved. Deletions cut 4 bases from V and 11 bases from J, with 15 bases between. The germline gives CDR1 SGDLS, CDR2 YYNGEE. This CDR3 contains 12 residues. This chain's CDR3 is CASSPQPGLAFF. Written as DNA, the CDR3 is TGTGCCAGCAGCCCCCAACCCGGGCTGGCTTTCTTT.

The V gene is TRBV5-1, the J gene TRBJ2-1; 10 nucleotides match TRBD2. The J segment lost 4 bases and the V segment lost 0 bases, leaving 13 bases of the junction unmatched. The CDR3 has 19 amino acids. Germline-derived CDR1 and CDR2 are SGHRS and YFSETQ. CDR3 residues: CASSLDGSLAGEIYNEQFF. Written as DNA, the CDR3 is TGCGCCAGCAGCTTGGATGGGAGTCTAGCGGGAGAGATATACAATGAGCAGTTCTTC.

The chain uses TRBV6-1 and TRBJ2-1, with D possibly TRBD2 on 5 matching bases. The CDR3 sequence is 16 residues long. Looked up from germline, CDR1 is MNHNS and CDR2 is SASEGT. V lost 8 bases and J lost 1, with 18 bases in between. The CDR3 spells CASAFQKPGSYNEQFF. The CDR3 DNA follows: TGTGCCAGCGCCTTTCAAAAGCCGGGATCCTACAATGAGCAGTTCTTC.

A few counts support this clonotype. The chain carries TRBV18 and TRBJ2-5; D call uncertain. Gene TRBJ2-7 matches the end of the DNA better, so the J call may be wrong. From germline, CDR1 is KGHSH and CDR2 LQKENI. The CDR3 totals 16 residues. The CDR3 DNA reads as TGTGCCAGCTCACCGCCAGAAAGCCACCGATCCTACGAGCAGTACTTC. Its protein is CASSPPESHRSYEQYF.

There are a few counts of this clonotype. The V call is TRBV4-1, the J call TRBJ1-1, with D unresolved. Germline CDR1 and CDR2: MGHRA and YSYEKL. CDR3 length: 15 amino acids. Trimming removed 1 base from V and 0 bases from J, with 9 bases in between. This CDR3 is CASSQADKMNTEAFF. CDR3 nucleotide sequence: TGCGCCAGCAGCCAAGCTGACAAGATGAACACTGAAGCTTTCTTT.

This clonotype was seen a handful of times. This chain connects TRBV20-1 to TRBJ2-7; 7 bases match TRBD1. The end of the DNA aligns better with TRBJ2-1, so the J call may be wrong. CDR3 length: 14 residues. In germline, CDR1 is DFQATT, CDR2 SNEGSKA (reference sequence). The CDR3 loop reads CSASDRERHNEQFF. The CDR3 DNA sequence: TGCAGTGCTTCAGACAGGGAGCGCCACAATGAGCAGTTCTTC.

This chain links TRBV6-2 or TRBV6-3 with TRBJ1-5, with a possible D match to TRBD1 (5 bases). The V end was cut by 2 bases, the J end by 4 bases, with 12 bases between. There are 15 residues in the CDR3. Germline V CDR1 and CDR2: MNHEY, SVGEGT. The CDR3 reads CASSYVGGRNQPQHF. CDR3 nucleotide sequence: TGTGCCAGCAGTTACGTCGGGGGGAGAAATCAGCCCCAGCATTTT.

V gene TRBV11-2 combines with J gene TRBJ2-5, with 8 bases lining up with TRBD1. The J call may be in error: the DNA end matches TRBJ2-7 better. The CDR3 has 14 residues. Per the germline V gene, CDR1 is SGHAT and CDR2 is FQNNGV. The CDR3 sequence: CASSLTGGQGEQYF. The CDR3 DNA is TGTGCCAGCAGCCTAACAGGGGGGCAAGGCGAGCAGTACTTC.

There are a few counts of this clonotype. This chain connects TRBV29-1 to TRBJ2-1, with 7 bases identical to TRBD2. This CDR3 spans 15 amino acids. Germline V gene data show CDR1 as SQVTM and CDR2 as ANQGSEA. V was clipped by 2 bases and J by 0 bases; unmatched bases: 4. The CDR3 DNA follows: TGCAGCGTTGAACTACTAGCGAGCTCCTACAATGAGCAGTTCTTC. This codes for CSVELLASSYNEQFF.

The chain joins TRBV20-1 to TRBJ1-5; TRBD1 aligns across 8 bases. Germline CDR1 DFQATT, CDR2 SNEGSKA (reference sequence). The V gene end was trimmed by 0 bases and the J gene end by 11 bases; junction bases not matched to a gene: 18. The CDR3 consists of 17 residues. The DNA of the CDR3 is TGCAGTGCTAGAGATTTGTCCGGGACAGGAGCCGGAGGGGCCCAGCATTTT. Translating it yields CSARDLSGTGAGGAQHF.